These 8 T cell receptor beta chains came from one sample sequenced in a study of vaccination effects on CD4 cells after COVID-19. Antigens of these TCRs are unknown. Antigen-specific CD4+ T cells were first expanded with viral peptide pools by the ViraFEST assay and only then sequenced. Subsequent to a culture period of less than twelve days, CD4+ T cells were isolated. The healthy vaccine recipients, who had no prior SARS-CoV-2 infection, showed negative nucleocapsid antibodies. Method: immunoSEQ multiplex PCR; TCRdb's copy keeps in-frame clones and lacks some. The profile covers more than 20,000 clones, with 76% appearing a single time and approximately 10% taken by the ten largest. The input for sequencing was CD4+ T cells from PBMCs cultured with HCoV-NL63 spike peptides, taken before COVID-19 vaccination. These receptors were taken from a human donor who received a COVID-19 vaccine.

The chain carries TRBV5-7 and TRBJ1-2; 9 nucleotides align to TRBD1. TRBV5-7 counts as an open reading frame of uncertain function. J lost 1 base, V lost 1 base, and 2 bases had no gene match. The CDR3 runs 15 residues. CDR3 DNA: TGTGCCAGCAGCTTGAGGACAGGGGTTAACTATGGCTACACCTTC. This sequence encodes CASSLRTGVNYGYTF.

The rearrangement uses TRBV5-1 and TRBJ2-2; 12 positions match TRBD2. The CDR3 length is 16 residues. V shed 2 bases, J shed 5 bases, and the junction held 4 bases outside the gene matches. CDR1 and CDR2 from the germline V gene are SGHRS and YFSETQ. The CDR3 loop is CASSLLAGGETGELFF. For the CDR3, the DNA is TGCGCCAGCAGCTTACTAGCGGGGGGAGAAACCGGGGAGCTGTTTTTT.

The chain combines TRBV6-1 with TRBJ2-1; 11 nucleotides match TRBD2. The germline gives CDR1 MNHNS, CDR2 SASEGT. This CDR3 contains 18 residues. V dropped 1 base and J dropped 0; count of bases not matched to a gene: 5. DNA of the CDR3: TGTGCCAGCAGTGAAGGGGCTAGCGGGGGGCCCTCCTACAATGAGCAGTTCTTC. It yields the protein CASSEGASGGPSYNEQFF.

The count of this clone is one. This sequence joins TRBV19 and TRBJ2-1, with 8 bases aligning to TRBD1. Germline V gene data show CDR1 as LNHDA and CDR2 as SQIVND (reference sequence). This CDR3 region has 16 residues. V lost 1 base and J lost 0; bases outside the gene matches: 2. This chain's CDR3 is CASSIAQGASYNEQFF. The CDR3 coding sequence is TGTGCCAGTAGTATAGCCCAGGGGGCCTCCTACAATGAGCAGTTCTTC.

V gene TRBV2 combines with J gene TRBJ1-1; 7 bases agree with TRBD1. The CDR3 covers 15 residues. Trimming cost V 6 bases and J 2 bases; bases outside gene matches: 9. The germline CDR1 and CDR2 sequences are SNHLY and FYNNEI. CDR3 protein: CASSARGGANTEAFF. The CDR3 DNA follows: TGTGCCAGCAGCGCCAGGGGGGGGGCAAACACTGAAGCTTTCTTT.

The CDR3 coding sequence is TGTGCCAGCAGCCCTACGACAGGGGTAAATGAAAAACTGTTTTTT. This codes for CASSPTTGVNEKLFF. The rearrangement links TRBV7-2 to TRBJ1-4, with 8 bases that match TRBD1. Germline V gene lookup returns CDR1 SGHTA and CDR2 FQGNSA. Germline trimming cut 5 bases from V and 5 bases from J; bases unmatched to any gene: 7. This CDR3 has 15 amino acids.

The rearrangement uses TRBV5-1 and TRBJ1-4, with TRBD1 matching over 7 bases. Germline loops: CDR1 SGHRS, CDR2 YFSETQ. The CDR3 runs to 16 residues. J lost 8 bases, V lost 1 base, and 11 bases had no gene match. The CDR3 spells CASSLSPQGVGEKLFF. The CDR3 bases are TGCGCCAGCAGCTTGTCCCCCCAGGGGGTTGGAGAAAAACTGTTTTTT.

J is TRBJ1-6 and V is TRBV18; 9 bases are shared with TRBD1. After removal of 3 bases from V and 8 bases from J, the junction contained 11 bases not matched to a gene. Looked up from germline, CDR1 is KGHSH and CDR2 is LQKENI. This CDR3 region has 17 residues. CDR3 in DNA: TGTGCCAGCTCACCTCCCGGGACAGGGACGACATATTCACCCCTCCACTTT. Protein product: CASSPPGTGTTYSPLHF.